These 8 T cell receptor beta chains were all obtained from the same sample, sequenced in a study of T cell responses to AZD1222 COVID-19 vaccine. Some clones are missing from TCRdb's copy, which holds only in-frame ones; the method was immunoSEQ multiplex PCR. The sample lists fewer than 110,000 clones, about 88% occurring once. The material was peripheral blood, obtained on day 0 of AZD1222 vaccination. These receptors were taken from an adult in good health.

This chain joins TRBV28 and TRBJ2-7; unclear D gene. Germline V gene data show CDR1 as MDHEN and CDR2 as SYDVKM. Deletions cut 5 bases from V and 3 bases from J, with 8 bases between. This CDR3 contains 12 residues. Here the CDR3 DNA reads TGTGCCAGCAGTCCCCCCCGCTACGAGCAGTACTTC. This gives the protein CASSPPRYEQYF.

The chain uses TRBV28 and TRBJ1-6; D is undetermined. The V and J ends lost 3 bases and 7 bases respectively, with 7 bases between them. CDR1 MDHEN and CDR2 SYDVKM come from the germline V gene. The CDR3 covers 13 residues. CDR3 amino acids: CASSLDGNSPLHF. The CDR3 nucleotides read TGTGCCAGCAGTTTGGACGGAAATTCACCCCTCCACTTT.

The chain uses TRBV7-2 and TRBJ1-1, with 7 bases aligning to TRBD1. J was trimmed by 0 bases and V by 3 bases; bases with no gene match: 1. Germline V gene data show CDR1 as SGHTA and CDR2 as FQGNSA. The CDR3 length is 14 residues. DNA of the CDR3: TGTGCCAGCAGCTTCGGGACAGTGAACACTGAAGCTTTCTTT. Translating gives CASSFGTVNTEAFF.

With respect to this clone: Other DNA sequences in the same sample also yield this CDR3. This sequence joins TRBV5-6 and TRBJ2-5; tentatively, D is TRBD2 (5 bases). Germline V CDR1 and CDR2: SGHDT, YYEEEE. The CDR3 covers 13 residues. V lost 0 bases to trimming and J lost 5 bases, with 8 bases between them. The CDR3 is CASSLERGETQYF. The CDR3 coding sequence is TGTGCCAGCAGCTTGGAGAGAGGGGAGACCCAGTACTTC. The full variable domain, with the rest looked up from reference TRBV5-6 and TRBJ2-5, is DAGVTQSPTHLIKTRGQQVTLRCSPKSGHDTVSWYQQALGQGPQFIFQYYEEEERQRGNFPDRFSGHQFPNYSSELNVNALLLGDSALYLCASSLERGETQYFGPGTRLLVL.

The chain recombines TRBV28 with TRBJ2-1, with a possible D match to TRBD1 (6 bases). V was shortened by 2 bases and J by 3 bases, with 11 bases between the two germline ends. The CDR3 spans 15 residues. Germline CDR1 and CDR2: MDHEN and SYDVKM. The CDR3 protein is CASSLRRTDYNEQFF. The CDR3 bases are TGTGCCAGCAGTTTACGCCGGACAGACTACAATGAGCAGTTCTTC.

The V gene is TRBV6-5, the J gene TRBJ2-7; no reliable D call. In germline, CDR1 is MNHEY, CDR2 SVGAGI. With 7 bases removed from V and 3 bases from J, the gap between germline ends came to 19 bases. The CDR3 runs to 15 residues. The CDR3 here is CASTQNPTIGYEQYF. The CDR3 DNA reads TGTGCCAGCACACAAAACCCTACGATCGGCTACGAGCAGTACTTC.

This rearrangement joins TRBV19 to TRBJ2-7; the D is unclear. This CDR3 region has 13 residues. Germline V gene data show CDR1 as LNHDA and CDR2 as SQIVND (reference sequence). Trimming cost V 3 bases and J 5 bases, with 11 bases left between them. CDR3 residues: CASSIRSKDEQYF. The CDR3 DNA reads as TGTGCCAGTAGTATTCGCTCTAAGGACGAGCAGTACTTC.

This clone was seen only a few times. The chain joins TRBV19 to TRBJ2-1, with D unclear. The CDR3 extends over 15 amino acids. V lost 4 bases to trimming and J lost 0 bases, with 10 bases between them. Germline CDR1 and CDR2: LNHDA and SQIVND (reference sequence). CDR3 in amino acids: CASSTVVSSYNEQFF. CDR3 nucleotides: TGTGCCAGTAGTACCGTGGTGAGCTCCTACAATGAGCAGTTCTTC.